This T cell receptor (beta chain) came from a study of response to subunit inactivated influenza vaccine. V trimming: 5 bases; J trimming: 2 bases; junction bases outside the gene matches: 11. The V gene's germline CDR1 is DFQATT and CDR2 SNEGSKA (reference sequence). The CDR3 loop spans 17 amino acids. Each CDR3 protein gets one entry after TCRdb re-called the RT-PCR reads with MiXCR. This table holds roughly 700,000 distinct CDR3 sequences, more than 11% found once. Study-level results: That few new T cells are recruited by each seasonal influenza vaccination was the authors' suggestion.

Turning to this clonotype: What it recognizes is unknown.

Sequences were derived from PBMCs from blood, sampled around 15 days before vaccination. This TCR was recovered from a middle-aged man who received an inactivated influenza vaccine. The genes are TRBV20-1 and TRBJ1-4; 10 bases line up with TRBD1. DNA for the CDR3: TGCAGTGCTGCCGGGACAGGGGTTGATTGGACTAATGAAAAACTGTTTTTT. It codes for CSAAGTGVDWTNEKLFF.